These T cell receptor beta chains were read from a single sample in a study of blood T cells in healthy people across ages. TCRdb reprocessed the 5' RACE reads via MiXCR and lists one record per CDR3 protein. Of some 900,000 distinct CDR3 sequences in the sample, 48% are singletons; the top ten hold around an eighth. Input material: blood. Every receptor here comes from a man in his thirties or forties in good health. Each CDR3 is given with its conserved first and last residue. The D gene is left open where the match is weak. Clone sizes are given selectively: once, few, many, or a class where the clone is expanded.

len,j_gene,v_gene,d_gene,abundance,CDR3aa,CDR3nt
14,TRBJ2-5,TRBV29-1,TRBD1,.,CSVEPKGQGGGQYF,TGCAGCGTTGAGCCTAAGGGACAGGGTGGAGGCCAGTACTTC
13,TRBJ1-4,TRBV12-3/TRBV12-4,TRBD1,few,CASSLGTGEKLFF,TGTGCCAGCAGTCTCGGGACAGGTGAAAAACTGTTTTTT
12,TRBJ2-7,TRBV2,.,few,CANSGTAYEQYF,TGTGCCAATTCCGGGACGGCCTACGAGCAGTACTTC
15,TRBJ1-2,TRBV27,.,.,CASSRYRDPNYGYTF,TGTGCCAGCAGCCGTTACAGGGATCCTAACTATGGCTACACCTTC
16,TRBJ2-5,TRBV5-1,.,.,CASSLGSREVEETQYF,TGCGCCAGCAGCTTGGGATCCAGGGAGGTGGAAGAGACCCAGTACTTC
17,TRBJ2-1,TRBV11-3,.,.,CASSLGGGRAQLNEQFF,TGTGCCAGCAGCTTAGGGGGTGGTAGGGCGCAGCTGAATGAGCAGTTCTTC
14,TRBJ1-2,TRBV4-3,.,.,CASSQFTQGYGYTF,TGCGCCAGCAGCCAATTTACTCAGGGGTATGGCTACACCTTC
13,TRBJ1-5,TRBV7-2,.,.,CASSSHVNQPQHF,TGTGCCAGCAGCTCGCACGTCAATCAGCCCCAGCATTTT
13,TRBJ2-3,TRBV30,.,.,CAWNRGAADTQYF,TGTGCCTGGAATCGGGGGGCAGCAGATACGCAGTATTTT
17,TRBJ2-1,TRBV4-3,.,.,CASSQDGPGSSYNEQFF,TGCGCCAGCAGCCAAGATGGACCGGGGAGCTCCTACAATGAGCAGTTCTTC
15,TRBJ1-4,TRBV7-2,.,.,CASSEPGLGREKLFF,TGTGCCAGCAGCGAGCCGGGACTCGGGAGAGAAAAACTGTTTTTT
13,TRBJ2-5,TRBV20-1,.,.,CSAPGHGGETQYF,TGCAGTGCCCCAGGTCATGGAGGAGAGACCCAGTACTTC
16,TRBJ1-2,TRBV12-3/TRBV12-4,.,.,CASSFREGPIEYGYTF,TGTGCCAGCAGTTTCAGGGAAGGACCCATTGAGTATGGCTACACCTTC
16,TRBJ2-1,TRBV7-8,TRBD2,.,CASSLGGGFTYNEQFF,TGTGCCAGCAGCTTAGGCGGGGGTTTTACCTACAATGAGCAGTTCTTC
14,TRBJ2-1,TRBV5-1,.,.,CASSVAQGHNEQFF,TGTGCCAGCAGCGTGGCTCAGGGCCACAATGAGCAGTTCTTC
16,TRBJ2-3,TRBV9,.,.,CASSGDQVVGTDTQYF,TGTGCCAGCAGCGGCGACCAGGTGGTGGGCACAGATACGCAGTATTTT
16,TRBJ2-7,TRBV14,TRBD1,.,CASSETGGEISYEQYF,TGTGCCAGCAGCGAGACAGGGGGTGAAATCTCCTACGAGCAGTACTTC
13,TRBJ1-2,TRBV12-3/TRBV12-4,.,.,CASSPTGLYGHTF,TGTGCCAGCAGCCCCACAGGCCTCTATGGCCACACCTTC
14,TRBJ1-1,TRBV5-6,TRBD1,.,CASSRVQGNTEAFF,TGTGCCAGCAGCCGTGTACAGGGGAATACTGAAGCTTTCTTT
14,TRBJ2-7,TRBV6-1,.,.,CASRRTESSYEQYF,TGTGCCAGCAGGAGGACAGAAAGCTCCTACGAGCAGTACTTC
17,TRBJ2-3,TRBV20-1,TRBD1,.,CSAQGPDRGLSTDTQYF,TGCAGTGCTCAGGGACCGGACAGGGGCCTTAGCACAGATACGCAGTATTTT
13,TRBJ2-5,TRBV29-1,.,.,CSVLSYPGETQYF,TGCAGCGTCCTGTCGTATCCCGGGGAGACCCAGTACTTC
14,TRBJ2-1,TRBV6-5,.,once,CASSNPTEHNEQFF,TGTGCCAGCAGTAACCCGACGGAACACAATGAGCAGTTCTTC
11,TRBJ1-1,TRBV14,.,few,CASSDAFGAFF,TGTGCCAGCAGCGATGCCTTTGGAGCTTTCTTT
16,TRBJ1-2,TRBV4-2,.,once,CASSPSGPTGVGGYTF,TGTGCCAGCAGCCCCTCGGGGCCTACCGGGGTCGGTGGCTACACCTTC
16,TRBJ1-5,TRBV3-1,.,.,CASSQDLTGKNQPQHF,TGTGCCAGCAGCCAAGATCTTACAGGGAAGAATCAGCCCCAGCATTTT
13,TRBJ2-3,TRBV11-1,.,.,CASSPSLTDTQYF,TGTGCCAGCAGCCCCAGCCTCACAGATACGCAGTATTTT